The rows below give T cell receptor beta chains drawn from one sample of a study of cytomegalovirus exposure and HLA in healthy donors. The method was immunoSEQ multiplex PCR; TCRdb's version includes in-frame clones alone and lacks a portion of them. The table records under 150,000 clones, approximately 86% of them present only once. The source material was PBMCs. These receptors came from a young man in good health and CMV-seropositive. The CDR3 runs from the conserved cysteine through the conserved F or W. A D gene is named only where the DNA matches it firmly. Clone size is given for some rows only: seen once, a few or many times, or a class if the clone is expanded.

DNA,CDR3,size,D,J,V
TGCGCCAGCAGCTTGCGCGGGAGCTCCTACAATGAGCAGTTCTTC,CASSLRGSSYNEQFF,once,TRBD2,TRBJ2-1,TRBV5-1
TGCGCCAGCAGCTTGTGGCGGACAGGGAATGAAAAACTGTTTTTT,CASSLWRTGNEKLFF,once,TRBD1,TRBJ1-4,TRBV5-1
TGTGCCAGCAGTAGGACAGGGGGCACTGAAGCTTTCTTT,CASSRTGGTEAFF,once,TRBD1,TRBJ1-1,TRBV2
TGTGCCAGCAGCCGGGACAGGGGAGACACTGAAGCTTTCTTT,CASSRDRGDTEAFF,once,TRBD1,TRBJ1-1,TRBV7-6
TGTGCCAGCAGACAGCTTAATGAGCAGTTCTTC,CASRQLNEQFF,NA,NA,TRBJ2-1,TRBV2
TGCGCCAGCAGCCTCAGCTTGACAGCCACCTACGAGCAGTACTTC,CASSLSLTATYEQYF,NA,NA,TRBJ2-7,TRBV4-1
TGCGCCAGCAGCCAAGTGGGACAGGGTTGGGAGCAGTACTTC,CASSQVGQGWEQYF,NA,TRBD1,TRBJ2-7,TRBV4-1
TGTGCCACCAGCAGGAAAACTGGCGGTAGTGGCTACACCTTC,CATSRKTGGSGYTF,few,NA,TRBJ1-2,TRBV15
TGTGCCAGCAGTAGCGGGAACACCGGGGAGCTGTTTTTT,CASSSGNTGELFF,NA,NA,TRBJ2-2,TRBV6-4
TGCGCCAGCAGCTTTGGTGGGACTAGCGGGAGCAATGAGCAGTTCTTC,CASSFGGTSGSNEQFF,NA,TRBD2,TRBJ2-1,TRBV5-1
TGCGCCAGCAGCCGGGCCCAGGGTGGCGTATTTAACTACAATGAGCAGTTCTTC,CASSRAQGGVFNYNEQFF,NA,NA,TRBJ2-1,TRBV10-2
TGCGCCAGCAGCCAATTAGGGGTGGCCTACAATGAGCAGTTCTTC,CASSQLGVAYNEQFF,NA,NA,TRBJ2-1,TRBV4-1
TGTGCCTGGAGTGCGGGGACTCTCGCTAGCACAGATACGCAGTATTTT,CAWSAGTLASTDTQYF,NA,NA,TRBJ2-3,TRBV30
TGTGCCAGCAGTGAAGGCAAGCCCGGGGAGCTGTTTTTT,CASSEGKPGELFF,NA,NA,TRBJ2-2,TRBV6-1
TGTGCCAGCAACGATCAGCGGGGGCACAATGAGCAGTTCTTC,CASNDQRGHNEQFF,NA,TRBD2,TRBJ2-1,TRBV5-5
TGTGCCAGCAGCGTCGCTAGGGGGAGCCAAGAGACCCAGTACTTC,CASSVARGSQETQYF,NA,NA,TRBJ2-5,TRBV7-3
TGTGCCATCACCACCGGGACAGGGGGAAACAATGAGCAGTTCTTC,CAITTGTGGNNEQFF,NA,TRBD1,TRBJ2-1,TRBV10-3
TGTGCCAGCAGTGCGAATGGAGGACTAGGGGAGACCCAGTACTTC,CASSANGGLGETQYF,NA,TRBD2,TRBJ2-5,TRBV6-1
TGTGCCAGCAGCCGATCGGGACTAGCGGGAGCGAACGAGCAGTACTTC,CASSRSGLAGANEQYF,NA,TRBD2,TRBJ2-7,TRBV4-2
TGTGCCAGCAGTGTTCGGGCCGGGGGTGAGCAGTTCTTC,CASSVRAGGEQFF,NA,NA,TRBJ2-1,TRBV2
TGTGCCAGCAGGACAAGTTTCACTGAAGCTTTCTTT,CASRTSFTEAFF,few,NA,TRBJ1-1,TRBV6-5
TGTGCCAGCACCAGAAGTCAGGGTTTGCAGCCCCAGCATTTT,CASTRSQGLQPQHF,NA,NA,TRBJ1-5,TRBV21-1
TGTGCCAGCAGGGGGCTAGCGGGAGTTCAATACGAGCAGTACTTC,CASRGLAGVQYEQYF,NA,TRBD2,TRBJ2-7,TRBV6-1
TGCGCCAAAAACCGACAGGGCCATCAGCCCCAGCATTTT,CAKNRQGHQPQHF,once,TRBD1,TRBJ1-5,TRBV10-2
TGTGCCAGCAGCCCCTACACCGGGGAGCTGTTTTTT,CASSPYTGELFF,NA,NA,TRBJ2-2,TRBV5-6
TGTGCCAGTAGTATAGAAGGGGGCCGGAATCCTAGCACAGATACGCAGTATTTT,CASSIEGGRNPSTDTQYF,NA,TRBD1,TRBJ2-3,TRBV19
TGTGCCAGCAGCACGCCCGGGACAGGTAGGATGTACGAGCAGTACTTC,CASSTPGTGRMYEQYF,NA,TRBD1,TRBJ2-7,TRBV7-2
TGTGCCAGTAGCCAACCCAGCGGGACAGGGGTCAATGAGCAGTTCTTC,CASSQPSGTGVNEQFF,NA,TRBD1,TRBJ2-1,TRBV19
TGTGCCAGCGGACTGACAGGCATCTATGGCTACACCTTC,CASGLTGIYGYTF,NA,NA,TRBJ1-2,TRBV6-5
TGTGCCAGCAGCCATAGAACGGGACTATGGACAGAGACCCAGTACTTC,CASSHRTGLWTETQYF,NA,TRBD2,TRBJ2-5,TRBV14
TGTGCCAGCAGCACTCGGACTAGCGGGAGAAATGAGCAGTTCTTC,CASSTRTSGRNEQFF,NA,TRBD2,TRBJ2-1,TRBV7-6
TGTGCCAGCAGCTTGTGGGGACAGGACTATGGCTACACCTTC,CASSLWGQDYGYTF,NA,TRBD1,TRBJ1-2,TRBV5-6
TGCAGCGTGGCAAAAAGAGGGGGTCATGGACAGAACATAGACCAGCCTTATGGCTACACCTTC,CSVAKRGGHGQNIDQPYGYTF,once,NA,TRBJ1-2,TRBV29-1
TGTGCCAGCAGTTATACGAGCGGGGACACTGAAGCTTTCTTT,CASSYTSGDTEAFF,few,NA,TRBJ1-1,TRBV6-6
TGTGCCAGCAGCGAGGGAACCGGACAGATGTCCTACGAGCAGTACTTC,CASSEGTGQMSYEQYF,once,NA,TRBJ2-7,TRBV7-9
TGTGCCACCAGCAGAGGCGGCCACGAAAAACTGTTTTTT,CATSRGGHEKLFF,NA,NA,TRBJ1-4,TRBV15
TGTGCCAGCAGCGTAGACGGCGGGGGGGCTAATGAGCAGTTCTTC,CASSVDGGGANEQFF,once,TRBD2,TRBJ2-1,TRBV9
TGTGCCAGCAGCTCCCGGCTACCAGGCAAGGAGGATGAGCAGTTCTTC,CASSSRLPGKEDEQFF,NA,NA,TRBJ2-1,TRBV7-3
TGTGCCAGTACCCCGACAGGGAGCTCCTACGAGCAGTACTTC,CASTPTGSSYEQYF,NA,TRBD1,TRBJ2-7,TRBV19
TGTGCCAGCAGGGAGACAGGGGACTCTAACTATGGCTACACCTTC,CASRETGDSNYGYTF,NA,TRBD1,TRBJ1-2,TRBV6-6
TGTGCCAGCAGCCGGACAGCCTCTGGAAACACCATATATTTT,CASSRTASGNTIYF,NA,NA,TRBJ1-3,TRBV11-2
TGTGCCAGCAGACCTCCGACAGGGGATTCACCCCTCCACTTT,CASRPPTGDSPLHF,NA,TRBD1,TRBJ1-6,TRBV2
TGTGCCAGCAGCTTGTTGGCAGGCCTCTCCTACGAGCAGTACTTC,CASSLLAGLSYEQYF,once,NA,TRBJ2-7,TRBV5-6
TGTGCCAGCAGCTTATTCACCAGCGGGGGGGCCAGTGAGCAGTTCTTC,CASSLFTSGGASEQFF,NA,TRBD2,TRBJ2-1,TRBV13
TGTGCCAGCAGCCAAGAAGGGACAGGGGGCTACGAGCAGTACTTC,CASSQEGTGGYEQYF,NA,TRBD1,TRBJ2-7,TRBV4-2
TGTGCCAGCAGCTCTGAAGGGAGCTCCTACAATGAGCAGTTCTTC,CASSSEGSSYNEQFF,NA,NA,TRBJ2-1,TRBV5-4
TGTGCCAGCAGGATACCTAGCGCCTCGGATGAGCAGTTCTTC,CASRIPSASDEQFF,NA,NA,TRBJ2-1,TRBV27